Reported below is one T cell receptor beta chain. Method: immunoSEQ multiplex PCR; TCRdb's copy keeps in-frame clones and lacks some. The table has 150,000 to 200,000 clones, 80% to 90% seen once; the top ten hold 11%. The sample is drawn from a study of blood T cell repertoires in COVID-19. While infection was still active, Seattle patients were enrolled and then followed longitudinally. The sequence derives from a woman between 35 and 50 years old with COVID-19, enrolled during active disease. The source material was peripheral blood.

Here the CDR3 reads CASSLPHGRGLNYGYTF. In DNA form, the CDR3 reads TGTGCCAGCAGTTTACCCCATGGGAGGGGCCTTAACTATGGCTACACCTTC. The genes are TRBV27 and TRBJ1-2, with a tentative D call TRBD1 (5 bases). CDR3 size: 17 residues. V lost 2 bases, J lost 1 base, and 17 bases lay in between. Per germline, CDR1 MNHEY and CDR2 SMNVEV (reference sequence).